The 32 T cell receptor beta chains presented below share a single source sample, sequenced in a study of shared clonotypes between healthy human individuals. Data came from immunoSEQ multiplex PCR; TCRdb stores just in-frame clones and leaves some out. The table records about 380,000 clones, around 96% of them present only once. Sequences were obtained from memory CD8+ T cells sorted from blood. Specified subset: CD45RO+ cells pooled with CCR7-negative TemRA cells. These receptor sequences come from a man aged 25 to 40 in good health.

V and J are TRBV6-5 and TRBJ2-5; D unclear. The CDR3 runs 14 residues. V lost 4 bases, J lost 0 bases, and 9 bases lay in between. Per the germline V gene, CDR1 is MNHEY and CDR2 is SVGAGI. The CDR3 loop is CASSWSAYQETQYF. CDR3 nucleotide sequence: TGTGCCAGCAGTTGGTCCGCTTACCAAGAGACCCAGTACTTC.

This rearrangement joins TRBV10-2 to TRBJ1-2; the D gene is possibly TRBD1 (5 bases). Germline CDR1 WSHSY, CDR2 SAAADI. V gave up 0 bases and J gave up 7 bases, with 9 bases separating them. The length of the CDR3 is 13 residues. The CDR3 DNA is TGCGCCAGCAGTGAGTCGAGGGGTGGTGGCTACACCTTC. This sequence encodes CASSESRGGGYTF.

The chain has TRBV28 and TRBJ2-7; 7 bases line up with TRBD1. Germline CDR1 MDHEN, CDR2 SYDVKM. V lost 0 bases and J lost 0; bases outside the gene matches: 5. This CDR3 is 16 amino acids long. The CDR3 DNA reads as TGTGCCAGCAGTTTATGGCAGGGGGAAAGCTCCTACGAGCAGTACTTC. Its protein product is CASSLWQGESSYEQYF. Full variable domain (rest looked up from reference TRBV28 and TRBJ2-7): DVKVTQSSRYLVKRTGEKVFLECVQDMDHENMFWYRQDPGLGLRLIYFSYDVKMKEKGDIPEGYSVSREKKERFSLILESASTNQTSMYLCASSLWQGESSYEQYFGPGTRLTVT.

The chain uses TRBV5-1 and TRBJ1-5; the D is unclear. Germline V gene lookup returns CDR1 SGHRS and CDR2 YFSETQ. CDR3 length: 15 residues. V gave up 4 bases and J gave up 0 bases, with 11 bases separating them. The CDR3 loop reads CASSPDGDSNQPQHF. CDR3 nucleotides: TGCGCCAGCAGCCCTGATGGCGATAGCAATCAGCCCCAGCATTTT.

The J gene is TRBJ1-3, the V gene TRBV10-3; D possibly corresponds to TRBD1 (6 bases). The V end was cut by 10 bases, the J end by 0 bases, with 10 bases between. Germline V gene data show CDR1 as ENHRY and CDR2 as SYGVKD. This CDR3 contains 13 residues. CDR3: CATTGTSGNTIYF. The CDR3 DNA is TGTGCCACAACAGGGACCTCTGGAAACACCATATATTTT.

The chain combines TRBV28 with TRBJ2-1; tentatively, D is TRBD2 (6 bases). This CDR3 comprises 18 residues. CDR1 and CDR2 (germline): MDHEN, SYDVKM. The germline V and J ends were trimmed by 3 bases and 4 bases, with 22 bases remaining between them. The CDR3 sequence: CASSFFAGGKPNYNEQFF. DNA of the CDR3: TGTGCCAGCAGTTTCTTCGCAGGAGGGAAACCCAATTACAATGAGCAGTTCTTC.

This rearrangement joins TRBV29-1 to TRBJ1-4; tentatively, D is TRBD1 (5 bases). The CDR3 runs 12 residues. From germline, CDR1 is SQVTM and CDR2 ANQGSEA. V lost 3 bases, J lost 10 bases, and 12 bases lay in between. The CDR3 spells CSVEAGRGKLFF. DNA of the CDR3: TGCAGCGTTGAGGCGGGTAGGGGAAAACTGTTTTTT.

This clone was recorded once. V and J are TRBV27 and TRBJ2-1, with 7 bases identical to TRBD2. CDR1 is MNHEY, CDR2 SMNVEV, per germline (reference sequence). The CDR3 contains 15 residues. V shed 2 bases and J 6 bases; nucleotides not matched to a gene: 7. DNA of the CDR3: TGTGCCAGCAGTTTAGCGGCTAGCGGAAGCAATGAGCAGTTCTTC. This gives the protein CASSLAASGSNEQFF.

The chain links TRBV30 to TRBJ2-7, with 8 bases that match TRBD1. The CDR3 spans 14 residues. Germline V gene sequence: CDR1 GTSNPN, CDR2 SVGIG (reference sequence). V lost 4 bases to trimming and J lost 1 base; unmatched junction nucleotides: 6. CDR3 bases: TGTGCCTGGACCGGGACAGGTGGATCCTACGAGCAGTACTTC. Protein product: CAWTGTGGSYEQYF. The full variable domain, in which reference TRBV30 and TRBJ2-7 provide the parts outside the CDR3, is SQTIHQWPATLVQPVGSPLSLECTVEGTSNPNLYWYRQAAGRGLQLLFYSVGIGQISSEVPQNLSASRPQDRQFILSSKKLLLSDSGFYLCAWTGTGGSYEQYFGPGTRLTVT.

The rearrangement uses TRBV5-1 and TRBJ2-5; 10 nucleotides match TRBD2. Per germline, CDR1 SGHRS and CDR2 YFSETQ. The CDR3 has 16 residues. The V gene end was trimmed by 0 bases and the J gene end by 5 bases; junction bases not matched to a gene: 7. CDR3 DNA sequence: TGCGCCAGCAGCTTGGTGCTAGCGGGAGCTTGGGAGACCCAGTACTTC. Translating gives CASSLVLAGAWETQYF.

This rearrangement joins TRBV6-5 to TRBJ2-3; TRBD2 agrees at 8 bases. CDR1 and CDR2 from the germline V gene are MNHEY and SVGAGI. This CDR3 comprises 16 residues. V lost 3 bases to trimming and J lost 1 base; unmatched junction nucleotides: 6. The CDR3 reads CASSYGSGVRTDTQYF. The CDR3 DNA is TGTGCCAGCAGTTATGGTAGCGGGGTTCGCACAGATACGCAGTATTTT.

In its sample, this clone was seen once. The genes are TRBV27 and TRBJ1-5; D possibly corresponds to TRBD1 (5 bases). V was pared by 3 bases and J by 7 bases, with 10 bases between. CDR1 and CDR2 from the germline V gene are MNHEY and SMNVEV (reference sequence). The CDR3 consists of 13 residues. CDR3 sequence (DNA): TGTGCCAGCAGTTTCAGGGATTTACAGCCCCAGCATTTT. It specifies CASSFRDLQPQHF.

The rearrangement uses TRBV4-2 and TRBJ2-5; TRBD2 aligns across 9 bases. The CDR3 loop spans 15 amino acids. V trimming: 0 bases; J trimming: 3 bases; junction bases outside the gene matches: 2. CDR1 is LGHNA and CDR2 is YNFKEQ in the germline V gene. CDR3 nucleotides: TGTGCCAGCAGCCAAGATGCTAGCGGGGAAGAGACCCAGTACTTC. Its translation is CASSQDASGEETQYF.

J is TRBJ2-7 and V is TRBV6-5, with a tentative D call TRBD1 (5 bases). V lost 0 bases and J lost 0, with 12 bases in between. This CDR3 region has 16 residues. CDR1 and CDR2 from the germline V gene are MNHEY and SVGAGI. In nucleotides, the CDR3 is TGTGCCAGCAGTTACTCAGGGGCACGGAGCTCCTACGAGCAGTACTTC. Translated, it gives CASSYSGARSSYEQYF.

The rearrangement uses TRBV28 and TRBJ2-2; TRBD1 agrees at 7 bases. Trimming removed 6 bases from V and 6 bases from J; junction bases left unmatched: 4. Germline assignment: CDR1 MDHEN and CDR2 SYDVKM. The CDR3 sequence is 13 residues long. DNA of the CDR3: TGTGCCAGCAGAAAACAGGGGTCCGGGGAGCTGTTTTTT. Translation gives CASRKQGSGELFF.

V gene TRBV11-2 combines with J gene TRBJ2-7, with 8 bases that match TRBD1. Germline V CDR1 and CDR2: SGHAT, FQNNGV. The V gene end was trimmed by 3 bases and the J gene end by 8 bases; junction bases not matched to a gene: 3. CDR3 length: 12 residues. CDR3 DNA sequence: TGTGCCAGCAGCTTGGGCAGGGGGCAGCAGTACTTC. The encoded protein is CASSLGRGQQYF.

This clone has only one observation. The J gene is TRBJ2-5, the V gene TRBV18; no clear D gene. V was pared by 3 bases and J by 3 bases, with 5 bases between. The CDR3 spans 12 residues. Germline CDR1 and CDR2: KGHSH and LQKENI. The CDR3: CASSPTKETQYF. As DNA, the CDR3 is TGTGCCAGCTCACCCACCAAAGAGACCCAGTACTTC.

V usage is TRBV6-5 and J usage is TRBJ1-2; no clear D. This CDR3 comprises 13 residues. Germline CDR1 reads MNHEY; CDR2 reads SVGAGI. With 2 bases removed from V and 0 bases from J, the gap between germline ends came to 4 bases. This CDR3 reads CASSYEANYGYTF. CDR3 coding DNA: TGTGCCAGCAGTTACGAGGCTAACTATGGCTACACCTTC.

The V call is TRBV9, the J call TRBJ2-1; the D gene is possibly TRBD2 (6 bases). This CDR3 is built from 13 residues. Germline loops: CDR1 SGDLS, CDR2 YYNGEE. V gave up 2 bases and J gave up 9 bases, with 12 bases separating them. CDR3 nucleotide sequence: TGTGCCAGCAGCGTCAACGTGGGAGGTGAGCAGTTCTTC. It translates to CASSVNVGGEQFF.

The rearrangement links TRBV10-2 to TRBJ2-2; D remains ambiguous. Per germline, CDR1 WSHSY and CDR2 SAAADI. The V end was cut by 7 bases, the J end by 1 base, with 25 bases between. The CDR3 sequence is 19 residues long. CDR3 amino acids: CASTPSVTERTKNTGELFF. DNA for the CDR3: TGCGCCAGCACTCCCTCGGTCACAGAAAGAACCAAGAACACCGGGGAGCTGTTTTTT.

This chain links TRBV28 with TRBJ2-2; maybe TRBD2 (5 bases). V was cut by 2 bases and J by 6 bases, with 7 bases left in between. In germline, CDR1 is MDHEN, CDR2 SYDVKM. The CDR3 extends over 13 amino acids. The CDR3 reads CASSLTRAGELFF. The CDR3 DNA sequence: TGTGCCAGCAGTTTAACGAGGGCCGGGGAGCTGTTTTTT.

The chain has TRBV6-1 and TRBJ1-1; D is perhaps TRBD1 (6 bases). V lost 6 bases and J 2 bases, leaving 13 bases between the germline ends. There are 14 residues in the CDR3. Germline-derived CDR1 and CDR2 are MNHNS and SASEGT. CDR3 nucleotides: TGTGCCAGCAGACTCGGACAGCCTAACACTGAAGCTTTCTTT. This sequence encodes CASRLGQPNTEAFF.

The V and J genes are TRBV18 and TRBJ2-2; weak D call: TRBD1 (5 bases). This CDR3 comprises 12 residues. Trimming took 4 bases from V and 6 from J, leaving 6 bases between them. Germline CDR1 KGHSH, CDR2 LQKENI. The CDR3 DNA follows: TGTGCCAGCTCACAGGGGCCCGGGGAGCTGTTTTTT. As protein: CASSQGPGELFF.

The rearrangement uses TRBV4-2 and TRBJ2-7; TRBD2 aligns across 9 bases. The CDR3 has 15 amino acids. Germline assignment: CDR1 LGHNA and CDR2 YNFKEQ. J lost 3 bases, V lost 2 bases, and 5 bases had no gene match. This CDR3 reads CASSQTGTSIYEQYF. The CDR3 bases are TGTGCCAGCAGCCAAACGGGGACTAGCATCTACGAGCAGTACTTC.

Only one count was recorded for this clone. The J gene is TRBJ2-7, the V gene TRBV5-1; 8 nucleotides line up with TRBD1. After removal of 1 base from V and 6 bases from J, the junction contained 9 bases not matched to a gene. Germline values: CDR1 SGHRS, CDR2 YFSETQ. The CDR3 has 15 amino acids. The CDR3 protein is CASSLLLDRASEQYF. The CDR3 DNA follows: TGCGCCAGCAGCTTGCTTTTGGACAGGGCCTCCGAGCAGTACTTC.

This clone was observed once. V and J are TRBV6-5 and TRBJ2-6, with 7 bases lining up with TRBD1. The V gene's germline CDR1 is MNHEY and CDR2 SVGAGI. This CDR3 region has 15 residues. Trimming cost V 5 bases and J 2 bases; bases outside gene matches: 3. The CDR3 is CASSPTGTGANVLTF. CDR3 nucleotide sequence: TGTGCCAGCAGTCCGACAGGGACTGGGGCCAACGTCCTGACTTTC.

The chain joins TRBV5-4 to TRBJ1-4, with 11 positions matching TRBD1. The ends lost 3 bases at V and 8 bases at J; junction bases unmatched: 3. Germline CDR1 and CDR2: SGHNT and YYREEE (reference sequence). The CDR3 runs 14 residues. Here the CDR3 reads CASSWDRGNEKLFF. DNA for the CDR3: TGTGCCAGCAGCTGGGACAGGGGGAACGAAAAACTGTTTTTT.

The chain uses TRBV6-5 and TRBJ1-1; D is uncertain. The germline V gene has CDR1 MNHEY and CDR2 SVGAGI. V lost 6 bases, J lost 8 bases, and 19 bases lay in between. The CDR3 is 14 residues long. Written as DNA, the CDR3 is TGTGCCAGCAGGATGGTGCCCCAAAGCAGGGAAGCTTTCTTT. Its protein is CASRMVPQSREAFF.

CDR3 in amino acids: CASSQSSRNTDTQYF. DNA of the CDR3: TGTGCCAGCAGCCAATCTAGCAGGAACACAGATACGCAGTATTTT. The chain combines TRBV14 with TRBJ2-3; D perhaps matches TRBD2 (5 bases). Germline CDR1 is SGHDN and CDR2 is FVKESK. The CDR3 is 15 residues long. The V end lost 2 bases, the J end lost 2 bases, and 11 bases lay between the germline ends. The whole variable domain, remainder taken from reference TRBV14 and TRBJ2-3, is EAGVTQFPSHSVIEKGQTVTLRCDPISGHDNLYWYRRVMGKEIKFLLHFVKESKQDESGMPNNRFLAERTGGTYSTLKVQPAELEDSGVYFCASSQSSRNTDTQYFGPGTRLTVL.

J is TRBJ2-7 and V is TRBV5-1, with TRBD2 matching 11 bases. This CDR3 region has 14 residues. The V gene's germline CDR1 is SGHRS and CDR2 YFSETQ. V lost 3 bases and J lost 3; bases outside the gene matches: 2. The CDR3 loop reads CASSSSGRSYEQYF. Written as DNA, the CDR3 is TGCGCCAGCAGCTCTAGCGGGAGGAGCTACGAGCAGTACTTC. Variable domain in full (rest from reference TRBV5-1 and TRBJ2-7): KAGVTQTPRYLIKTRGQQVTLSCSPISGHRSVSWYQQTPGQGLQFLFEYFSETQRNKGNFPGRFSGRQFSNSRSEMNVSTLELGDSALYLCASSSSGRSYEQYFGPGTRLTVT.

The chain couples TRBV30 to TRBJ1-4; 7 bases are shared with TRBD1. Germline assignment: CDR1 GTSNPN and CDR2 SVGIG (reference sequence). V shed 3 bases, J shed 5 bases, and the junction held 6 bases outside the gene matches. The CDR3 runs 14 residues. The CDR3 DNA sequence: TGTGCCTGGAGAGGACAGGTTAACAATGAAAAACTGTTTTTT. Protein sequence: CAWRGQVNNEKLFF. The variable domain in full, with the rest retrieved from reference TRBV30 and TRBJ1-4, is SQTIHQWPATLVQPVGSPLSLECTVEGTSNPNLYWYRQAAGRGLQLLFYSVGIGQISSEVPQNLSASRPQDRQFILSSKKLLLSDSGFYLCAWRGQVNNEKLFFGSGTQLSVL.

The rearrangement links TRBV9 to TRBJ2-2; 8 bases agree with TRBD2. V shed 0 bases and J 7 bases; nucleotides not matched to a gene: 5. The CDR3 contains 15 residues. Per the germline V gene, CDR1 is SGDLS and CDR2 is YYNGEE. CDR3 amino acids: CASSVAGGPLGELFF. CDR3 bases: TGTGCCAGCAGCGTAGCGGGAGGGCCTCTCGGGGAGCTGTTTTTT.